This TCR beta chain comes out of a study of T cells in tuberculosis. Study findings and constraints: The stringent gate may have excluded weak CD1B-GMM tetramer binders.

Germline CDR1 reads MRHNA; CDR2 reads SNTAGT. Trimming took 5 bases from V and 5 from J; bases not matched to a gene: 3. The CDR3 is 14 residues long. Cells were sorted from thawed PBMC rested overnight and stained with GMM-loaded CD1B tetramer, viability dye and anti-CD3. C32 glucose monomycolate from Rhodococcus equi was loaded onto the CD1B tetramers. TCR-alpha and TCR-beta chains were sequenced unpaired. Sequencing used immunoSEQ multiplex PCR; TCRdb keeps in-frame clones, though not all of them. The top ten clones hold around a fifth of a sample with roughly 61,000 clones, around 90% of them seen once.

Sequencing input: CD1b-GMM tetramer-negative cells sorted from PBMCs. The TCR sequence derives from an adult woman with latent tuberculosis. This chain links TRBV6-4 with TRBJ2-3, with 11 bases fitting TRBD1. The CDR3 DNA reads TGTGCCAGCAGTCCCGGGACAGGGGGAGATACGCAGTATTTT. Translated: CASSPGTGGDTQYF.